The sample holds many counts of the clone carrying this T cell receptor (beta chain). Antigen unknown. The J segment lost 3 bases and the V segment lost 1 base, leaving 5 bases of the junction unmatched. The V gene's germline CDR1 is SGHTA and CDR2 FQGNSA. The length of the CDR3 is 16 residues. The sample comes from a study of blood T cells in healthy people across ages. Study information: T cells yielded about one barcoded beta molecule per two cells through template switching. General study results and limits: With unsorted PBMCs, a conclusive comparison of naive versus antigen-experienced cells was not possible.

A second PCR of roughly 7 to 11 cycles used a sample-barcoded 5' primer and a J-beta primer mix. MiXCR was run by TCRdb on the 5' RACE reads, yielding one entry per CDR3 protein. Here the sample spans approximately 810,000 distinct CDR3 sequences, 29% being singletons. Sequenced sample: blood. This rearrangement joins TRBV7-2 to TRBJ1-5, with 8 bases lining up with TRBD1. The receptor comes from an elderly woman in good health. CDR3 sequence: CASSLDLGQVNQPQHF. The CDR3 nucleotides are TGTGCCAGCAGCTTAGATTTGGGACAGGTCAATCAGCCCCAGCATTTT.